This paragraph reports one T cell receptor beta chain. This clonotype was seen repeatedly, ten times or more. Its target antigen remains unknown. No base qualities exist here, and no much larger clone lies one base off it. CDR1 MNHEY and CDR2 SVGEGT are derived from the germline V gene. For this chain, trimming is 7 bases at the V end and 0 bases at the J end, and the number of junction bases without a gene match is 8. The CDR3, cysteine through phenylalanine, is 15 amino acids long. Only the CDR3 DNA stays, 45 bases, in frame from base 1. Graves' hyperthyroidism was defined as stable when no progression to ophthalmopathy occurred over 18 months of follow-up. Hyperthyroidism patients were newly diagnosed, had a disease duration of under 2 months, and were aged 18 to 65 years. Any patient with an uncontrolled infection, another autoimmune disease, pregnancy or lactation was excluded. Clinical symptoms, serum thyroxine and TRAb, thyroid ultrasound, and orbital computed tomography formed the basis for the diagnoses. PBMCs were separated from under 12 ml of fresh peripheral blood using Ficoll-Paque density gradient centrifugation. Total RNA was extracted with Trizol reagent, and quality was checked on an Agilent 2100 Bioanalyzer.

The TCR beta CDR3 regions were amplified from the RNA transcripts. The first round of RT-PCR for the TCR CDR3 was performed with the HTBI primer set and the Qiagen OneStep RT-PCR kit. Libraries were constructed in a second round of multiplex PCR, after which size selection and purification were performed. Libraries were sequenced paired-end with 100 bp reads on an Illumina HiSeq2000. From the authors' description of their analysis: SOAPnuke was used to process the raw data, removing reads that contained adapters or uncalled bases, had a mean Phred below 15, or lacked an exact match to the constant primer or identifier. High-quality paired reads were merged with COPE v1.2.5, and unique nucleotide sequences were defined as clonotypes. MiTCR v1.1 was used to align the clonotypes against IMGT TRBV, TRBD and TRBJ reference segments. Analysis was restricted to V-J combinations with a frequency above 0.0001, which covered just over 98% of repertoires. The TCS score was defined as F50 (clonal expansion) divided by E x V (chaos), with BLOSUM62-based TCRdist calculated between CDR3 peptides within each V-J. Welch's t-statistics and random forest reduced approximately 520 V-J features to fewer than 15, which were used in a naive Bayes classifier (R e1071). TCRdb reprocessed the public reads (quality trimming at Q25 with fastp, clone calling with MiXCR) and kept in-frame beta chains. Each entry is one CDR3 protein sequence, shown with its most common DNA and genes. The V and J calls come from TCRdb's annotation, not from the publication. Across this sample there are more than 150,000 distinct CDR3 sequences, with 17% seen only once. The ten largest clonotypes hold under 35% of the sample.

This sample stems from a study of T cells in Graves' hyperthyroidism and ophthalmopathy (dated by TCRdb to about 2019). As for the study more broadly: Peripheral blood samples were taken at the time of initial diagnosis, prior to any treatment. In addition, the study compared T-cell repertoires in thyroid tissue and in blood from roughly six Graves' hyperthyroidism patients. The approximately 95 discovery patients were divided at random into training and test sets in a 7:3 ratio. To identify TCR V-J signatures that set the groups apart, the researchers used a discovery cohort of 100 patients, made up of approximately 43 with Graves' ophthalmopathy and about 55 with stable Graves' hyperthyroidism. Once sampling was done, hyperthyroidism patients were given methimazole at a starting dose of 30 mg daily, whereas ophthalmopathy patients were given high-dose intravenous methylprednisolone. The paper reports TCR Vbeta CDR3 sequencing of over 120 peripheral blood samples: 43 ophthalmopathy, some 80 hyperthyroidism and 17 progressor patients. An independent validation cohort of under 20 hyperthyroidism patients and about 16 patients who later progressed to ophthalmopathy tested prospective prediction of ophthalmopathy. On the study overall, not on this receptor specifically: During validation, the model predicted progression to ophthalmopathy a median of roughly 7.1 months ahead of onset, with almost 71% sensitivity and more than 72% specificity. Most expanded thyroid clonotypes (frequency above 0.001) were also detected in blood, a finding suggesting that blood repertoires may reflect thyroid immune responses. No statistical method was used to set the sample size in advance, and investigators knew the group allocation. In cross-validation, a model built on a 13 V-J signature told ophthalmopathy apart from stable hyperthyroidism with 85% to 90% sensitivity and approximately 81% specificity, and in testing the same model reached 80%/75%.

The sample taken for sequencing was blood. The TCR comes from a woman between 50 and 59 years old with Graves' hyperthyroidism. The chain employs TRBV6-2 or TRBV6-3 and TRBJ2-7, with 8 bases in between that match TRBD1. Here is the DNA: TGTGCCAGCACCGACAGACAGGGGTCCTCCTACGAGCAGTACTTC. Its translation reads: CASTDRQGSSYEQYF.